The 10 T cell receptor beta chains presented below share a single source sample, sequenced in a study of blood T cells in healthy people across ages. A second about 7 to 11 cycle PCR used barcoded and J-beta primers. TCRdb re-called the 5' RACE reads through MiXCR, storing one row per CDR3 protein. The sample yields about 560,000 distinct CDR3 sequences, about 26% seen once. A further study also used this sample, focusing on T cells of mothers and their children.

Sequencing input: blood. These receptors all come from a boy aged 2-15 years in good health.

The chain combines TRBV11-2 with TRBJ2-3, with a weak D call TRBD2 (6 bases). Germline V CDR1 and CDR2: SGHAT, FQNNGV. The CDR3 contains 16 residues. V was pared by 5 bases and J by 1 base, with 16 bases between. The CDR3 sequence is CASSPLRGSGTDTQYF. CDR3 bases: TGTGCCAGCAGCCCTCTACGGGGGAGCGGCACAGATACGCAGTATTTT.

The V call is TRBV7-3, the J call TRBJ2-3, with TRBD2 as a possible D gene (5 bases). This CDR3 has 13 amino acids. Germline loops: CDR1 SGHTA, CDR2 FQGTGA. Trimming removed 5 bases from V and 5 bases from J, with 11 bases in between. CDR3 DNA sequence: TGTGCCAGCAGCCTCTCGGAGGTAGATACGCAGTATTTT. It specifies CASSLSEVDTQYF.

The CDR3 nucleotides are TGCAGTGCCGTAGGGTCGGGGGACCCGGGCTCCTACGAGCAGTACTTC. This codes for CSAVGSGDPGSYEQYF. V and J are TRBV20-1 and TRBJ2-7; D is possibly TRBD2 (6 bases). The V gene lost 6 bases and the J gene lost 0 bases, with 21 bases spanning the gap. Per the germline V gene, CDR1 is DFQATT and CDR2 is SNEGSKA (reference sequence). This CDR3 comprises 16 residues.

V and J are TRBV2 and TRBJ2-7, with D maybe TRBD1 (5 bases). The CDR3 spans 13 residues. Germline values: CDR1 SNHLY, CDR2 FYNNEI. The germline V and J ends were trimmed by 6 bases and 2 bases, with 11 bases remaining between them. CDR3 coding DNA: TGTGCCAGCAGGGACATGAGAGCCTACGAGCAGTACTTC. It encodes CASRDMRAYEQYF.

This chain joins TRBV4-3 and TRBJ2-1, with 8 positions matching TRBD2. This CDR3 contains 14 residues. V lost 7 bases and J lost 0; bases outside the gene matches: 2. In germline, CDR1 is LGHNA, CDR2 YSLEER. The CDR3 protein is CASTGGDSYNEQFF. CDR3 nucleotide sequence: TGCGCCAGCACGGGAGGGGACTCCTACAATGAGCAGTTCTTC.

The chain joins TRBV12-3 or TRBV12-4 to TRBJ1-4, with a weak D call TRBD1 (5 bases). The CDR3 runs to 13 residues. V lost 10 bases and J 4 bases, leaving 13 bases between the germline ends. CDR3 bases: TGTGCCAACCAACAGGCCCTTAATGAAAAACTGTTTTTT. Its protein product is CANQQALNEKLFF.

This clonotype was observed a single time. The genes are TRBV4-1 and TRBJ2-1; D is possibly TRBD1 or TRBD2 (5 bases each). The CDR3 contains 16 residues. Per germline, CDR1 MGHRA and CDR2 YSYEKL. The V gene lost 6 bases and the J gene lost 0 bases, with 15 bases spanning the gap. The CDR3 DNA sequence: TGCGCCAGCAGTCACTGGGACGCCAGCTCCTACAATGAGCAGTTCTTC. Its translation is CASSHWDASSYNEQFF.

This clonotype appeared a few times. This chain uses TRBV27 with TRBJ2-1, with D uncertain. Trimming removed 2 bases from V and 0 bases from J, with 8 bases in between. The V gene's germline CDR1 is MNHEY and CDR2 SMNVEV (reference sequence). This CDR3 has 15 residues. The DNA for the CDR3 is TGTGCCAGCAGTTTACAGGAGAGCTCCTACAATGAGCAGTTCTTC. Translating it yields CASSLQESSYNEQFF.

The chain has TRBV20-1 and TRBJ2-7, with 12 bases identical to TRBD1. The J segment lost 6 bases and the V segment lost 1 base, leaving 10 bases of the junction unmatched. Per germline, CDR1 DFQATT and CDR2 SNEGSKA (reference sequence). The CDR3 consists of 16 residues. CDR3 sequence (DNA): TGCAGTGCTAGAGCGCCGGGACAGGGGGCGATGTTCGAGCAGTACTTC. This encodes CSARAPGQGAMFEQYF.

The rearrangement links TRBV9 to TRBJ2-1; 11 bases align to TRBD2. The V gene end was trimmed by 4 bases and the J gene end by 7 bases; junction bases not matched to a gene: 7. The CDR3 runs 15 residues. CDR1 SGDLS and CDR2 YYNGEE come from the germline V gene. CDR3 nucleotide sequence: TGTGCCAGCAGCTCTAGCGGGGGGCCCCGGAATGAGCAGTTCTTC. Its protein product is CASSSSGGPRNEQFF.